This T cell receptor (beta chain) was retrieved from a study of beta chain features in type 1 diabetes. The wider study: The number of sorted cells examined across all samples was some 98,000,000.

This clone has just a few counts. Its antigen is unknown. The CDR3 spans 17 residues. CDR1 SGHRS and CDR2 YFSETQ come from the germline V gene. V gave up 0 bases and J gave up 5 bases; unmatched junction bases: 8. A heparinised blood draw that averaged about 120 mL was obtained once from each donor. Study-wide points: Relative to healthy donors, patients appeared to have naive, central memory and Treg TCRB repertoires that were more similar. In type 1 diabetes patients, VDJ junctions had fewer insertions; deletions at these junctions were more frequent.

The study reverse transcribed the entire isolated RNA, so it sequenced expressed TCRB transcripts. Profiled with immunoSEQ multiplex PCR; TCRdb holds only in-frame clones, not every one. The data contain under 450,000 clones, roughly 16% of them singletons. This clonotype originated in a woman aged 18-29 years in good health. The chain uses TRBV5-1 and TRBJ2-1; 10 nucleotides match TRBD2. Material: naive CD4+ T cells from blood. This chain's CDR3 is CASSLGASGRVDNEQFF. The CDR3 DNA sequence: TGCGCCAGCAGCTTGGGGGCTAGCGGGAGAGTGGACAATGAGCAGTTCTTC.